The rows below give T cell receptor beta chains drawn from one sample of a study of shared clonotypes between healthy human individuals. Using immunoSEQ multiplex PCR, the repertoire was profiled, and TCRdb retains in-frame clones only, with some absent. This sample has around 2,100,000 clones, with about 95% found just once. Sequenced sample: naive CD8+ T cells sorted from blood. All receptors come from a man younger than 35 in good health. CDR3s include the opening cysteine and the closing phenylalanine or tryptophan. Fields, in order: clone size, J gene, V gene, D gene, CDR3 DNA, CDR3 protein. A D gene is named only where the DNA matches it firmly. Clone size, where shown, is once, few, many, or a class for clones that have expanded.

clone size: once; J gene: TRBJ2-5; V gene: TRBV5-1; D gene: TRBD2; CDR3 DNA: TGCGCCAGCAGCTGGTGGACTAGCGGGGACGAGACCCAGTACTTC; CDR3 protein: CASSWWTSGDETQYF
clone size: NA; J gene: TRBJ2-2; V gene: TRBV19; D gene: NA; CDR3 DNA: TGTGCCAGTAGTATAGATCTAGAGGTCCGGGAGCTGTTTTTT; CDR3 protein: CASSIDLEVRELFF
clone size: NA; J gene: TRBJ2-7; V gene: TRBV5-5; D gene: TRBD2; CDR3 DNA: TGTGCCAGCAGCTTGGATCTAGCGGGGTACGAGCAGTACTTC; CDR3 protein: CASSLDLAGYEQYF
clone size: NA; J gene: TRBJ1-2; V gene: TRBV7-9; D gene: NA; CDR3 DNA: TGTGCCAGCAGCTTGGCCCCGACAAACTATGGCTACACCTTC; CDR3 protein: CASSLAPTNYGYTF
clone size: NA; J gene: TRBJ2-7; V gene: TRBV9; D gene: TRBD2; CDR3 DNA: TGTGCCAGCAGCGCCGGGACTAACCACTACGAGCAGTACTTC; CDR3 protein: CASSAGTNHYEQYF
clone size: NA; J gene: TRBJ1-4; V gene: TRBV5-6; D gene: NA; CDR3 DNA: TGTGCCAGCAGTCGGGACCCGGGACAAGGTGAAAAACTGTTTTTT; CDR3 protein: CASSRDPGQGEKLFF
clone size: NA; J gene: TRBJ2-7; V gene: TRBV7-9; D gene: NA; CDR3 DNA: TGTGCCAGCAGCTTACGGGGGTCCTTTCCCTACGAGCAGTACTTC; CDR3 protein: CASSLRGSFPYEQYF
clone size: once; J gene: TRBJ1-5; V gene: TRBV30; D gene: NA; CDR3 DNA: TGTGCCTGGAGCCAGACAGGTTTGGGGAATCAGCCCCAGCATTTT; CDR3 protein: CAWSQTGLGNQPQHF
clone size: NA; J gene: TRBJ2-2; V gene: TRBV5-1; D gene: TRBD2; CDR3 DNA: TGCGCCAGCAGCTTGTTCCCGGGACTAGCGGGAGGGCCCCTTTTAACCGGGGAGCTGTTTTTT; CDR3 protein: CASSLFPGLAGGPLLTGELFF
clone size: NA; J gene: TRBJ2-7; V gene: TRBV4-3; D gene: TRBD2; CDR3 DNA: TGCGCCAGCAGCCAAGATTGGGGCGGGAGTTTTTCCTACGAGCAGTACTTC; CDR3 protein: CASSQDWGGSFSYEQYF
clone size: once; J gene: TRBJ2-2; V gene: TRBV6-5; D gene: NA; CDR3 DNA: TGTGCCAGCAGTTACTCGAACGGGAGAGACACCGGGGAGCTGTTTTTT; CDR3 protein: CASSYSNGRDTGELFF
clone size: NA; J gene: TRBJ2-7; V gene: TRBV4-3; D gene: TRBD1; CDR3 DNA: TGCGCCAGCAGCCAAGGGGACAGGGGAACCTACGAGCAGTACTTC; CDR3 protein: CASSQGDRGTYEQYF
clone size: NA; J gene: TRBJ1-1; V gene: TRBV9; D gene: TRBD1; CDR3 DNA: TGTGCCAGCAGCGGCACAGGGGGCCTTGAAGCTTTCTTT; CDR3 protein: CASSGTGGLEAFF
clone size: NA; J gene: TRBJ2-1; V gene: TRBV6-1; D gene: NA; CDR3 DNA: TGTGCCAGCAGTGAAGAGTATGCGGGACTTAGGGATGAGCAGTTCTTC; CDR3 protein: CASSEEYAGLRDEQFF
clone size: NA; J gene: TRBJ2-1; V gene: TRBV14; D gene: NA; CDR3 DNA: TGTGCCAGCAGCCAAGATTTCGCGGGGGCGGGTGAGCAGTTCTTC; CDR3 protein: CASSQDFAGAGEQFF
clone size: NA; J gene: TRBJ2-1; V gene: TRBV27; D gene: TRBD2; CDR3 DNA: TGTGCCAGCAGTACCATAGCGGGAGTCTCCTACAATGAGCAGTTCTTC; CDR3 protein: CASSTIAGVSYNEQFF
clone size: NA; J gene: TRBJ2-7; V gene: TRBV5-6; D gene: TRBD1; CDR3 DNA: TGTGCCAGCAGCTTGTTTGAGACAGGGGGCGAGCAGTACTTC; CDR3 protein: CASSLFETGGEQYF
clone size: NA; J gene: TRBJ2-7; V gene: TRBV27; D gene: TRBD2; CDR3 DNA: TGTGCCAGCAGTTTAAGGACTAGCGGGGGTGGGGAGCAGTACTTC; CDR3 protein: CASSLRTSGGGEQYF
clone size: NA; J gene: TRBJ2-1; V gene: TRBV6-5; D gene: TRBD2; CDR3 DNA: TGTGCCAGCAGTACAGCGGGAGGGCTCGATGAGCAGTTCTTC; CDR3 protein: CASSTAGGLDEQFF
clone size: NA; J gene: TRBJ2-5; V gene: TRBV27; D gene: NA; CDR3 DNA: TGTGCCAGCAGTAACCCAGGGGAGACCCAGTACTTC; CDR3 protein: CASSNPGETQYF
clone size: NA; J gene: TRBJ2-7; V gene: TRBV4-1; D gene: TRBD1; CDR3 DNA: TGCGCCAGCAGCACCGGGACAGGGTTTTACGAGCAGTACTTC; CDR3 protein: CASSTGTGFYEQYF
clone size: NA; J gene: TRBJ1-1; V gene: TRBV29-1; D gene: NA; CDR3 DNA: TGCAGCGTTGAAGCGGGAGGCACTGAAGCTTTCTTT; CDR3 protein: CSVEAGGTEAFF
clone size: NA; J gene: TRBJ2-1; V gene: TRBV4-2; D gene: TRBD2; CDR3 DNA: TGTGCCAGCAGCCAAGATCCAACTAGCGGGGGAAACAATGAGCAGTTCTTC; CDR3 protein: CASSQDPTSGGNNEQFF
clone size: few; J gene: TRBJ2-5; V gene: TRBV7-9; D gene: NA; CDR3 DNA: TGTGCCAGCAGCTCCGGGATCCAAGAGACCCAGTACTTC; CDR3 protein: CASSSGIQETQYF
clone size: NA; J gene: TRBJ2-7; V gene: TRBV4-3; D gene: TRBD2; CDR3 DNA: TGCGCCAGCAGCCAAGGGGGATTGACTAGCGGGAGCTACGAGCAGTACTTC; CDR3 protein: CASSQGGLTSGSYEQYF
clone size: NA; J gene: TRBJ1-4; V gene: TRBV2; D gene: NA; CDR3 DNA: TGTGCCAGCAGTGAATCTATAGGGGAAAAACTGTTTTTT; CDR3 protein: CASSESIGEKLFF
clone size: NA; J gene: TRBJ1-6; V gene: TRBV28; D gene: NA; CDR3 DNA: TGTGCCAGCGACCTTTTAAGGGGAAGTTCACCCCTCCACTTT; CDR3 protein: CASDLLRGSSPLHF
clone size: NA; J gene: TRBJ1-2; V gene: TRBV28; D gene: TRBD1; CDR3 DNA: TGTGCCAGCAGCGCCCACAGGGGAAGAGACTATGGCTACACCTTC; CDR3 protein: CASSAHRGRDYGYTF
clone size: once; J gene: TRBJ2-1; V gene: TRBV4-3; D gene: TRBD1; CDR3 DNA: TGCGCCAGCAGCCAAGTAATGGACAGGGGGGACAATGAGCAGTTCTTC; CDR3 protein: CASSQVMDRGDNEQFF
clone size: NA; J gene: TRBJ2-3; V gene: TRBV6-5; D gene: TRBD1; CDR3 DNA: TGTGCCAGCAGTCCGGGACAGCCCGGAACGCAGTATTTT; CDR3 protein: CASSPGQPGTQYF
clone size: NA; J gene: TRBJ2-7; V gene: TRBV30; D gene: NA; CDR3 DNA: TGTGCCTGGAACGGTGGAGGGGGCGCCTACTACGAGCAGTACTTC; CDR3 protein: CAWNGGGGAYYEQYF
clone size: NA; J gene: TRBJ2-1; V gene: TRBV27; D gene: NA; CDR3 DNA: TGTGCCAGCAATCACAGAGGTGGTTACGATGAGCAGTTCTTC; CDR3 protein: CASNHRGGYDEQFF
clone size: NA; J gene: TRBJ1-4; V gene: TRBV7-2; D gene: NA; CDR3 DNA: TGTGCCAGCAGCCTCTTTACCGGGATGTTTAATGAAAAACTGTTTTTT; CDR3 protein: CASSLFTGMFNEKLFF
clone size: once; J gene: TRBJ2-1; V gene: TRBV27; D gene: NA; CDR3 DNA: TGTGCCAGCAGTTCCCCAGGCCCCAGCTCCTACAATGAGCAGTTCTTC; CDR3 protein: CASSSPGPSSYNEQFF
clone size: NA; J gene: TRBJ1-3; V gene: TRBV7-8; D gene: NA; CDR3 DNA: TGTGCCAGCAGCTTGCTGACAGAAAGCTCTGGAAACACCATATATTTT; CDR3 protein: CASSLLTESSGNTIYF
clone size: NA; J gene: TRBJ2-1; V gene: TRBV6-1; D gene: NA; CDR3 DNA: TGTGCCAGCACCCCCTTCGTCGGTCACAATGAGCAGTTCTTC; CDR3 protein: CASTPFVGHNEQFF
clone size: NA; J gene: TRBJ1-5; V gene: TRBV18; D gene: NA; CDR3 DNA: TGTGCCAGCTCACCAGACCCAGGGGAGCCCCAGCATTTT; CDR3 protein: CASSPDPGEPQHF
clone size: NA; J gene: TRBJ2-3; V gene: TRBV27; D gene: TRBD2; CDR3 DNA: TGTGCCAGCAGTGAAGTAGCGGGAAGCACAGATACGCAGTATTTT; CDR3 protein: CASSEVAGSTDTQYF
clone size: NA; J gene: TRBJ1-3; V gene: TRBV7-2; D gene: NA; CDR3 DNA: TGTGCCAGCGCCCCGTCGGGGCGGCAGGGGGGAAACACCATATATTTT; CDR3 protein: CASAPSGRQGGNTIYF
clone size: NA; J gene: TRBJ1-4; V gene: TRBV5-4; D gene: TRBD1; CDR3 DNA: TGTGCCAGCAGCTTGGCAGGGGGCGATGAAAAACTGTTTTTT; CDR3 protein: CASSLAGGDEKLFF
clone size: NA; J gene: TRBJ2-7; V gene: TRBV28; D gene: TRBD2; CDR3 DNA: TGTGCCAGCAGCATATTCGGGGAGGGCTACGAGCAGTACTTC; CDR3 protein: CASSIFGEGYEQYF
clone size: NA; J gene: TRBJ2-7; V gene: TRBV27; D gene: NA; CDR3 DNA: TGTGCCAGTTCAACATACGGAGGTCCCTACGAGCAGTACTTC; CDR3 protein: CASSTYGGPYEQYF
clone size: NA; J gene: TRBJ1-2; V gene: TRBV2; D gene: NA; CDR3 DNA: TGTGCCAGCAGTCAGGGGAATGGCTACACCTTC; CDR3 protein: CASSQGNGYTF
clone size: NA; J gene: TRBJ2-2; V gene: TRBV19; D gene: NA; CDR3 DNA: TGTGCCTCGCTCTCCGACAGGGAGGACTGGGAGCTGTTTTTT; CDR3 protein: CASLSDREDWELFF
clone size: NA; J gene: TRBJ2-5; V gene: TRBV10-1; D gene: TRBD2; CDR3 DNA: TGCGCCAGCAGTGATCGGCAGGGAGGGCAAGAGACCCAGTACTTC; CDR3 protein: CASSDRQGGQETQYF
clone size: NA; J gene: TRBJ1-5; V gene: TRBV6-5; D gene: NA; CDR3 DNA: TGTGCCAGCAGTTACTCGGGCAGGGAACAGGAGCCCCAGCATTTT; CDR3 protein: CASSYSGREQEPQHF
clone size: few; J gene: TRBJ1-1; V gene: TRBV5-1; D gene: NA; CDR3 DNA: TGCGCCAGCAGCTATGGACAGACCGAAGCTTTCTTT; CDR3 protein: CASSYGQTEAFF
clone size: once; J gene: TRBJ2-7; V gene: TRBV9; D gene: NA; CDR3 DNA: TGTGCCAGCAGCGTAGACGGGGCAGCCTACGAGCAGTACTTC; CDR3 protein: CASSVDGAAYEQYF